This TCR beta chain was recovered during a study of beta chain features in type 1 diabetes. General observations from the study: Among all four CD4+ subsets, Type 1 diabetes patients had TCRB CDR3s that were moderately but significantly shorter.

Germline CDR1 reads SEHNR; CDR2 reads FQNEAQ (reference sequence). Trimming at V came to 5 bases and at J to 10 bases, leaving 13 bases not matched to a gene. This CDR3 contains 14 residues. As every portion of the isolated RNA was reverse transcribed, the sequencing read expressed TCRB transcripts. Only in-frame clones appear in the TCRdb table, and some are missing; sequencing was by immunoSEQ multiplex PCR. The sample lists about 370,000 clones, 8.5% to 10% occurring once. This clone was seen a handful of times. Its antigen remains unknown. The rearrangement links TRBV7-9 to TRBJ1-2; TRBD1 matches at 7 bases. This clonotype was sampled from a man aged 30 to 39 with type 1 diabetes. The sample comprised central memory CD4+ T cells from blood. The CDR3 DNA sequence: TGTGCCAGCAGCCAACGAGACGGACAGGATGACTACACCTTC. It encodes CASSQRDGQDDYTF. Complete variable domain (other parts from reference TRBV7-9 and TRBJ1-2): DTGVSQNPRHKITKRGQNVTFRCDPISEHNRLYWYRQTLGQGPEFLTYFQNEAQLEKSRLLSDRFSAERPKGSFSTLEIQRTEQGDSAMYLCASSQRDGQDDYTFGSGTRLTVV.